One and the same sample provided the 13 T cell receptor beta chains below, sequenced in a study of blood T cells in healthy people across ages (dated by TCRdb to the mid-2010s). The library was made by 5' RACE. For sequencing, an Illumina HiSeq 2500 was employed. The second PCR ran for about 7 to 11 cycles and used a J-beta primer mix along with a sample-barcoded 5' primer. The raw public reads went through TCRdb reprocessing: fastp at Q25, MiXCR clone calling, in-frame beta chains kept. CDR3 protein duplicates are merged, each entry listing the most common genes and DNA. The sample table holds 1.5 million to 2 million distinct CDR3 sequences, of which 28% were seen once. The ten largest make up roughly 8% of the sample. The sequenced material came from blood. The receptor source for this set is a woman between 25 and 40 years old in good health.

This clonotype was seen only a few times. V gene TRBV7-9 combines with J gene TRBJ2-7; D may be TRBD1 (8 bases). CDR1 is SEHNR and CDR2 is FQNEAQ in the germline V gene (reference sequence). CDR3 length equals 16 residues. Trimming pared 4 bases from V and 4 bases from J, leaving 20 bases between. CDR3 sequence: CASSSREAGGLYEQYF. In DNA form, the CDR3 reads TGTGCCAGCAGCTCCCGGGAGGCAGGGGGCCTGTACGAGCAGTACTTC.

The chain uses TRBV15 and TRBJ1-4; D perhaps matches TRBD1 (5 bases). Per germline, CDR1 LNHNV and CDR2 YYDKDF (reference sequence). The V gene lost 0 bases and the J gene lost 10 bases, with 18 bases spanning the gap. The CDR3 loop spans 16 amino acids. The CDR3 protein is CATSRDSGGLGGKLFF. The CDR3 DNA is TGTGCCACCAGCAGAGACTCAGGAGGGCTCGGGGGAAAACTGTTTTTT.

This chain links TRBV10-2 with TRBJ2-3; D is unclear. The CDR3 sequence is 17 residues long. The germline CDR1 and CDR2 sequences are WSHSY and SAAADI. V shed 6 bases and J shed 0 bases, with 19 bases lying between them. As DNA, the CDR3 is TGCGCCAGCAGGGACCTGAACAGCCGTCCTAGCACAGATACGCAGTATTTT. Protein: CASRDLNSRPSTDTQYF.

This clonotype was picked up many times. The rearrangement joins TRBV10-3 to TRBJ2-6; 7 nucleotides match TRBD1. Germline V gives CDR1 ENHRY, CDR2 SYGVKD. The V segment lost 2 bases and the J segment 1 base; nucleotides outside the gene matches: 2. The CDR3 contains 16 residues. The CDR3 coding sequence is TGTGCCATCAGTGAGATGGACAGGTCTGGGGCCAACGTCCTGACTTTC. It yields the protein CAISEMDRSGANVLTF.

The rearrangement uses TRBV6-5 and TRBJ1-4; D ambiguous. V was clipped by 2 bases and J by 2 bases, with 6 bases between them. This CDR3 contains 14 residues. Germline loops: CDR1 MNHEY, CDR2 SVGAGI. The CDR3 loop reads CASSYGRTNEKLFF. The CDR3 bases are TGTGCCAGCAGTTACGGGAGGACTAATGAAAAACTGTTTTTT.

The chain combines TRBV7-9 with TRBJ2-1; 8 positions agree with TRBD2. CDR1 and CDR2 (germline): SEHNR, FQNEAQ (reference sequence). J lost 8 bases, V lost 6 bases, and 15 bases had no gene match. The CDR3 loop spans 16 amino acids. The CDR3 DNA is TGTGCCAGCAGTCCCTTTGTTAGCGGGGTTAAGGATGAGCAGTTCTTC. This codes for CASSPFVSGVKDEQFF. Filled out from reference TRBV7-9 and TRBJ2-1, the complete variable domain reads DTGVSQNPRHKITKRGQNVTFRCDPISEHNRLYWYRQTLGQGPEFLTYFQNEAQLEKSRLLSDRFSAERPKGSFSTLEIQRTEQGDSAMYLCASSPFVSGVKDEQFFGPGTRLTVL.

This clonotype was counted only a few times. This rearrangement joins TRBV7-9 to TRBJ2-1, with 8 bases aligning to TRBD2. The CDR3 has 16 residues. Germline trimming cut 5 bases from V and 8 bases from J; bases unmatched to any gene: 14. Germline loops: CDR1 SEHNR, CDR2 FQNEAQ (reference sequence). CDR3 DNA: TGTGCCAGCAGCATCACCGCCGGGACTAGTGTAGATGAGCAGTTCTTC. The encoded protein is CASSITAGTSVDEQFF.

The CDR3 coding sequence is TGCGCCAGCAGCTTGATAACCCTAGATGATTTGGGACAGTCCTACGAGCAGTACTTC. This translates into CASSLITLDDLGQSYEQYF. The gene calls are TRBV5-1 and TRBJ2-7, with 7 bases matching TRBD1. V gave up 1 base and J gave up 1 base; unmatched junction bases: 17. The CDR3 has 19 residues. Germline V CDR1 and CDR2: SGHRS, YFSETQ.

CDR3 in amino acids: CASLPGGSLGEQYF. The CDR3 region has the DNA TGTGCCAGCCTCCCTGGAGGCAGCCTAGGGGAGCAGTACTTC. The genes are TRBV12-3 or TRBV12-4 and TRBJ2-7; D is perhaps TRBD2 (5 bases). This CDR3 has 14 residues. V was cut by 8 bases and J by 7 bases, with 21 bases left in between.

A few counts support this clonotype. The CDR3 here is CASSLTTSSYTF. CDR3 coding DNA: TGTGCCAGCAGCTTAACTACTTCGAGCTACACCTTC. The chain links TRBV7-9 to TRBJ1-2; no clear D gene. The CDR3 totals 12 residues. Germline loops: CDR1 SEHNR, CDR2 FQNEAQ (reference sequence). V gave up 2 bases and J gave up 9 bases, with 10 bases separating them.

As to this clonotype: This is likely an artifact of a read error, given a far larger clone one base away. The J gene is TRBJ2-4, the V gene TRBV5-1; D gene ambiguous. TRBJ2-7 explains the end of the DNA better; the J call may be wrong. CDR3 length: 13 residues. The V gene's germline CDR1 is SGHRS and CDR2 YFSETQ. The CDR3 reads CASSMERTYEQYF. CDR3 sequence (DNA): TGCGCCAGCAGCATGGAACGAACCTACGAGCAGTACTTC.

The V call is TRBV6-5, the J call TRBJ1-5, with a weak D call TRBD1 (5 bases). Trimming cost V 8 bases and J 7 bases, with 15 bases left between them. Germline V gene data show CDR1 as MNHEY and CDR2 as SVGAGI. This CDR3 comprises 13 residues. The CDR3, as DNA: TGTGCCAGCGGGGCAGGGATGGGCCAGCCCCAGCATTTT. Translating it yields CASGAGMGQPQHF.

In the case of this clonotype: One junction end disagrees with the germline gene, perhaps due to a read error. The V call is TRBV12-3 or TRBV12-4, the J call TRBJ2-3; no definite D call. This CDR3 contains 13 residues. The CDR3 here is CASSLSSTDTEYF. In DNA form, the CDR3 reads TGTGCCAGCAGTTTGTCCAGCACAGATACGGAGTATTTT.